The subject of this entry is one T cell receptor (beta chain). The specificity of this receptor is unknown. No much larger clone exists at a distance of one base, and base qualities are not known. Sequencing of TCRB CDR3 was done on genomic DNA with the immunoSEQ assay. The published analysis was carried out like this. Only a few patient CD8+ clones larger than 1% matched published virus-specific TCRB sequences when compared against them. The analyses included only productive TCRB rearrangements. A clone was defined by a unique TCRB CDR3 sequence, and clonality was computed as a productive clonality index based on Shannon entropy. Repertoire overlap between two samples was calculated from the template counts of each clone relative to total templates per sample. V-gene usage measured by flow cytometry correlated with TCRB sequencing V-gene usage, with a Spearman r of roughly 0.64. The immuneACCESS repertoire file appears here via TCRdb, limited to in-frame rearrangements. These files lack a portion of the clones; in checked studies, under half of the deficit traces to unresolved V genes, and the cause of the others is not known. That table furnishes V, J and clone size, whereas the DNA furnished D and trimming. The sample profile shows more than 11,000 clones; roughly 70% of them were found once. 28% of the sample rests with the top ten.

As encoded in the germline V gene, CDR1 is SNHLY while CDR2 is FYNNEI. V and J are trimmed by 6 bases and 3 bases, and the gene matches miss 8 bases of the junction. The CDR3, from cysteine to phenylalanine, totals 14 residues. Kept here is only the CDR3 DNA, which spans 42 bases and is read in frame from base 1. The data are from a study of somatic mutations in cytotoxic T cells in rheumatoid arthritis (dated by TCRdb to 2015 to 2018). With regard to the full study: Before any treatment started and right after they were diagnosed, patients gave peripheral blood samples (less than 33 ml EDTA). Sorted V beta1+ cells also underwent TCRB sequencing, and some V beta antibody-stained T-cell populations were flow-sorted at nearly 100% purity on a FACSAria II or Sony SH800. In newly diagnosed rheumatoid arthritis without treatment, the study examined if expanded CD8+ T-cell clones harbor somatic mutations, relying on TCRB deep sequencing to characterize clonality. A total of roughly 60 rheumatoid arthritis patients and 20 or so healthy controls underwent TCRB deep sequencing. Patients and controls did not essentially differ in median age, which was nearly identical between the groups.

Broader findings and caveats from the paper: CD8+ T-cell clonality in rheumatoid arthritis patients was not significantly different from that in age-matched healthy controls. An increase of CD8+ clonality with age was seen in patients (Spearman r ~ 0.47) but not in healthy controls. The slight TRBV07 underrepresentation in patients was not adjusted for multiple comparisons. The expanded CD8+ clones had unknown antigen targets, and not appearing in virus-specific databases did not rule out that they were virus-specific. In about an eighth of the roughly 65 patients the largest CD8+ clone exceeded 20% of CD8+ cells, and several identical CD8+ TCRB sequences were shared between blood and synovial fluid.

Flow cytometry confirmed the purity of CD4+ and CD8+ cells that had been isolated by positive magnetic bead selection on an AutoMACS. After a first flow cytometry screen using a TCR V beta antibody panel, clonal expansions were characterized through TCRB deep sequencing of sorted CD8+ fractions. Ficoll-Paque PLUS density gradient separation was used to isolate peripheral blood mononuclear cells. DNA was extracted from CD4-enriched, CD8-enriched or PBMC samples with Nucleospin Tissue or Tissue XS kits and quantified with a Qubit 2.0 fluorometer. The chain links TRBV2 with TRBJ2-7; TRBD2 matches 7 bases in the middle. The sequenced sample was CD8+ T cells sorted from blood. The receptor was isolated from an adult with rheumatoid arthritis. The CDR3 protein sequence reads: CASRSGTEGYEQYF. The sequence in DNA is TGTGCCAGCAGGAGCGGGACTGAGGGCTACGAGCAGTACTTC.